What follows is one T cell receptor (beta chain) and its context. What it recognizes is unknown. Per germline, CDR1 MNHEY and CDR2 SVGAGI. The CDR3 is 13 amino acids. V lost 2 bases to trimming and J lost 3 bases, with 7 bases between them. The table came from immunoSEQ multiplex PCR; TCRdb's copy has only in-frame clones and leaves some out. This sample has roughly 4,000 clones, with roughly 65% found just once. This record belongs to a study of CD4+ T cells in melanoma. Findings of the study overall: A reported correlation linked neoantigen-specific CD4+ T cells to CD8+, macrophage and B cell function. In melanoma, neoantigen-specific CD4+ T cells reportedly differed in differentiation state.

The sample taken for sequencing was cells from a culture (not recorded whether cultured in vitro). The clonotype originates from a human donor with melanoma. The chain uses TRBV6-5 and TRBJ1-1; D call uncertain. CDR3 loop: CASSYASYTEAFF. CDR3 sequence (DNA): TGTGCCAGCAGTTACGCGTCTTACACTGAAGCTTTCTTT.